This entry features one T cell receptor beta chain sequence. This sample is part of a study of T cell changes during pregnancy in multiple sclerosis. Using immunoSEQ multiplex PCR, the repertoire was profiled, and TCRdb retains in-frame clones only, with some absent. Of around 88,000 clones listed, roughly 92% are singletons. Per the germline V gene, CDR1 is MNHNS and CDR2 is SASEGT. The CDR3 has 11 amino acids. V dropped 3 bases and J dropped 3 bases, with 3 bases sitting between them. The genes are TRBV6-1 and TRBJ2-7; D uncertain. The clonotype originates from a female donor with multiple sclerosis, enrolled in a pregnancy study. The specimen comprised peripheral blood, sampled in the first trimester of pregnancy. CDR3 residues: CASSDYYEQYF. CDR3 nucleotide sequence: TGTGCCAGCAGTGATTACTACGAGCAGTACTTC.